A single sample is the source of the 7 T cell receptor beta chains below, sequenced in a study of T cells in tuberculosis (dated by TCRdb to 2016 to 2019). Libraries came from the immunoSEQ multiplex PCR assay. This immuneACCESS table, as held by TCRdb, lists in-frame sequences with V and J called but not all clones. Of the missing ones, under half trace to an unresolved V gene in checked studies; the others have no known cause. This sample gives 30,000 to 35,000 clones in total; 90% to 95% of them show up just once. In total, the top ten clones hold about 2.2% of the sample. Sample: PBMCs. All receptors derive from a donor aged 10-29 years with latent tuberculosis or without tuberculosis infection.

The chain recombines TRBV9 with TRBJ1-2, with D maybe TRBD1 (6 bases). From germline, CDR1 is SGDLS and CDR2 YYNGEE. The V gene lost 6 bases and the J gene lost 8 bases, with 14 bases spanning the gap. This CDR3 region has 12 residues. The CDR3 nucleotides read TGTGCCAGCACGTCGACAGGACACGGCTACACCTTC. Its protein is CASTSTGHGYTF.

The CDR3 loop reads CAWSVAGDRSNYGYTF. The DNA of the CDR3 is TGTGCCTGGAGTGTGGCCGGGGACAGGTCCAACTATGGCTACACCTTC. The V and J genes are TRBV30 and TRBJ1-2; 8 positions agree with TRBD1. The germline gives CDR1 GTSNPN, CDR2 SVGIG (reference sequence). Germline trimming cut 0 bases from V and 2 bases from J; bases unmatched to any gene: 8. The CDR3 sequence is 16 residues long. The full variable domain, its missing parts supplied by reference TRBV30 and TRBJ1-2, is SQTIHQWPATLVQPVGSPLSLECTVEGTSNPNLYWYRQAAGRGLQLLFYSVGIGQISSEVPQNLSASRPQDRQFILSSKKLLLSDSGFYLCAWSVAGDRSNYGYTFGSGTRLTVV.

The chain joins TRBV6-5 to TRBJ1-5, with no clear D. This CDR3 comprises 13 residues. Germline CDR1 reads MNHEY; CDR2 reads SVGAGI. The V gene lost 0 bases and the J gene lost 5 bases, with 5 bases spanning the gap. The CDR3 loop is CASSYSRDQPQHF. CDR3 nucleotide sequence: TGTGCCAGCAGTTACTCGCGGGATCAGCCCCAGCATTTT.

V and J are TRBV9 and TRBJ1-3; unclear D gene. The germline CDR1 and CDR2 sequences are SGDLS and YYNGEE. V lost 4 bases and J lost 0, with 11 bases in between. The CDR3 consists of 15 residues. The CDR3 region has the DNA TGTGCCAGCAGCAGCCGCGGCTACTCTGGAAACACCATATATTTT. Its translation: CASSSRGYSGNTIYF.

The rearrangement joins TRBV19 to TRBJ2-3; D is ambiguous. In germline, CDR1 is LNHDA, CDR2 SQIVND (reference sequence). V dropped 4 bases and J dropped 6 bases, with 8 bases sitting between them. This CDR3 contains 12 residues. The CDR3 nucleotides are TGTGCCAGTAGTACCTATCGGGATACGCAGTATTTT. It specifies CASSTYRDTQYF. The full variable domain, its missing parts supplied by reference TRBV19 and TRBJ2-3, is DGGITQSPKYLFRKEGQNVTLSCEQNLNHDAMYWYRQDPGQGLRLIYYSQIVNDFQKGDIAEGYSVSREKKESFPLTVTSAQKNPTAFYLCASSTYRDTQYFGPGTRLTVL.

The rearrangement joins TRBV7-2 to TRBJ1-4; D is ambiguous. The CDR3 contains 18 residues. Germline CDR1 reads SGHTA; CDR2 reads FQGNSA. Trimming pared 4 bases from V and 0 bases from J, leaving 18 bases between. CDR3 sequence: CASSSPPERLATNEKLFF. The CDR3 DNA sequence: TGTGCCAGCAGCTCACCCCCGGAGAGGCTAGCAACTAATGAAAAACTGTTTTTT.

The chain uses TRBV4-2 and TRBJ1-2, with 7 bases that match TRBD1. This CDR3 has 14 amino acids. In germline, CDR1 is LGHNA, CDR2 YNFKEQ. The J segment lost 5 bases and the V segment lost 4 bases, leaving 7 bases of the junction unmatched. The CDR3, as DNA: TGTGCCAGCAGCCCCGCCGGGACAGAATATGGCTACACCTTC. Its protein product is CASSPAGTEYGYTF.